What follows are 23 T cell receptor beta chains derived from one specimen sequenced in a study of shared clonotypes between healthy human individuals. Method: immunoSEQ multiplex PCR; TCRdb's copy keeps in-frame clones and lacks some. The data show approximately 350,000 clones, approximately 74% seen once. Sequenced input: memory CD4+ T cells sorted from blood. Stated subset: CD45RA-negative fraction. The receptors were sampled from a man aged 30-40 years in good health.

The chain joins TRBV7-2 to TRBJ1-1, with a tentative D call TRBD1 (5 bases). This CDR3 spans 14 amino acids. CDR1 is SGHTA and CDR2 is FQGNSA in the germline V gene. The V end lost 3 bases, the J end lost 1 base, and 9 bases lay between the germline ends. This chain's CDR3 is CASSFQGPNTEAFF. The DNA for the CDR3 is TGTGCCAGCAGCTTCCAGGGCCCGAACACTGAAGCTTTCTTT.

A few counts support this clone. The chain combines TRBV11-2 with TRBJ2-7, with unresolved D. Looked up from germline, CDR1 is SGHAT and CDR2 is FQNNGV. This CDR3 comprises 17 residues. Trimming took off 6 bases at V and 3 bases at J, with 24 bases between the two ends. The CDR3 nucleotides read TGTGCCAGCAGGTTCGACCGCTTTTCCAACAGAGGCTACGAGCAGTACTTC. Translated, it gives CASRFDRFSNRGYEQYF.

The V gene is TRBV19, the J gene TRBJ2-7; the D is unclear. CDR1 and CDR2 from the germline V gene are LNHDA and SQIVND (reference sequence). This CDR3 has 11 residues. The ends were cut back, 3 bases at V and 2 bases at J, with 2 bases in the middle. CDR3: CASSIPYEQYF. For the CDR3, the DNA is TGTGCCAGTAGTATTCCCTACGAGCAGTACTTC.

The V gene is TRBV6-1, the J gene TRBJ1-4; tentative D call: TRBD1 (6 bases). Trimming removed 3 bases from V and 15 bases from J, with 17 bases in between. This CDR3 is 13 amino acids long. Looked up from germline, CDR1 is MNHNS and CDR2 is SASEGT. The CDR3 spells CASSDGGKGLMFF. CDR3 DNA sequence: TGTGCCAGCAGTGATGGGGGCAAGGGTTTAATGTTTTTT.

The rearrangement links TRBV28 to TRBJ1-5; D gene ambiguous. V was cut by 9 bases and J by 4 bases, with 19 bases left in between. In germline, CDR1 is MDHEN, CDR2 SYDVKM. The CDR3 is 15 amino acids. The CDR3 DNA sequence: TGTGCCAGTCTATCAGTCGAAGGAGTGAATCAGCCCCAGCATTTT. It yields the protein CASLSVEGVNQPQHF. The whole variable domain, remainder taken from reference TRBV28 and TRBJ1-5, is DVKVTQSSRYLVKRTGEKVFLECVQDMDHENMFWYRQDPGLGLRLIYFSYDVKMKEKGDIPEGYSVSREKKERFSLILESASTNQTSMYLCASLSVEGVNQPQHFGDGTRLSIL.

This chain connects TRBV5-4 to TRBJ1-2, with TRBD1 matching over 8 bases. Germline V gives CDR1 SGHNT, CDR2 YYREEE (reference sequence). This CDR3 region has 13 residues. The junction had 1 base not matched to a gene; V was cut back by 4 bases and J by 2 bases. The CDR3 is CASSRTGNYGYTF. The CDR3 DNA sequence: TGTGCCAGCAGCCGGACAGGGAACTATGGCTACACCTTC.

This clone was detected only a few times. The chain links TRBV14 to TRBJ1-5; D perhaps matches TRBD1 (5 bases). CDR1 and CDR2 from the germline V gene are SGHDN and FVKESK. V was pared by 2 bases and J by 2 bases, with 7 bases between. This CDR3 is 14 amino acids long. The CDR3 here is CASSQPGRNQPQHF. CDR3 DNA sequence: TGTGCCAGCAGCCAACCGGGGCGCAATCAGCCCCAGCATTTT.

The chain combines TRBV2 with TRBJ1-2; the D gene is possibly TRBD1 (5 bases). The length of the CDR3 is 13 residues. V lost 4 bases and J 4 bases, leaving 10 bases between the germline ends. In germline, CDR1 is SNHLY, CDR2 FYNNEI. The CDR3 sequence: CASSALTAYGYTF. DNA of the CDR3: TGTGCCAGCAGTGCTCTGACAGCCTATGGCTACACCTTC.

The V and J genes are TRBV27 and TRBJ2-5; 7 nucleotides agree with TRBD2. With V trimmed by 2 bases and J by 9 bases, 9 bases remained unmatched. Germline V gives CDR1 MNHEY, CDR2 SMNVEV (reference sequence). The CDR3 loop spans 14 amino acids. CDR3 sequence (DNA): TGTGCCAGCAGTTTAGGGCCTAGCGGAGTGGCCCAGTACTTC. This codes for CASSLGPSGVAQYF.

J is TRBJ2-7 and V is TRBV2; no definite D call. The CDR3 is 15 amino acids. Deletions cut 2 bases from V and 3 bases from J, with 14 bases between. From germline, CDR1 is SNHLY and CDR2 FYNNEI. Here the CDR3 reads CASSERKGPLYEQYF. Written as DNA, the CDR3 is TGTGCCAGCAGTGAAAGAAAGGGCCCCCTCTACGAGCAGTACTTC.

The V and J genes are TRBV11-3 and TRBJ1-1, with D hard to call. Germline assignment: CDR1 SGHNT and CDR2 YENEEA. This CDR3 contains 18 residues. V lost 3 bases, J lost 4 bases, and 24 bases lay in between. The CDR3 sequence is CASSFTLVPYGEATEAFF. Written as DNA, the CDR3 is TGTGCCAGCAGCTTCACGCTCGTCCCCTACGGAGAGGCCACTGAAGCTTTCTTT.

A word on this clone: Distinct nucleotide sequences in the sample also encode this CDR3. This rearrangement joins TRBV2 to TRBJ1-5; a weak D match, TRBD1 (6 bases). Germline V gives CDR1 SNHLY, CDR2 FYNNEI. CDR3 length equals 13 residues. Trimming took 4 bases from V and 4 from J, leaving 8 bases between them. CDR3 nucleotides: TGTGCCAGCAGTGGAGGGGGGAATCAGCCCCAGCATTTT. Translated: CASSGGGNQPQHF.

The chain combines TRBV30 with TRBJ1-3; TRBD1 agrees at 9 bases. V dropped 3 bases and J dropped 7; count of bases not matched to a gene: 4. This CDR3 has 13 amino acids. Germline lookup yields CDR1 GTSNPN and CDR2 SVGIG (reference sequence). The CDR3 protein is CAWSQTGGNTIYF. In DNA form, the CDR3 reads TGTGCCTGGAGCCAGACAGGGGGGAACACCATATATTTT.

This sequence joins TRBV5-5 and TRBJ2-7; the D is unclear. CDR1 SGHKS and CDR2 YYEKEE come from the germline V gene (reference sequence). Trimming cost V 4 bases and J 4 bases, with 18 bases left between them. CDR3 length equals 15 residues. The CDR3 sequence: CASSRNQDRRYEQYF. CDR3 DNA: TGTGCCAGCAGCCGCAACCAGGACCGTAGGTACGAGCAGTACTTC.

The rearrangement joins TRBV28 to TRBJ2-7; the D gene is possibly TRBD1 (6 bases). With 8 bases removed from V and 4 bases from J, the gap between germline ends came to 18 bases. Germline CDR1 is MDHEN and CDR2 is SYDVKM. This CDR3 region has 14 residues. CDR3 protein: CASWGRGIEYEQYF. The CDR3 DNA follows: TGTGCCAGCTGGGGCAGGGGAATCGAATACGAGCAGTACTTC.

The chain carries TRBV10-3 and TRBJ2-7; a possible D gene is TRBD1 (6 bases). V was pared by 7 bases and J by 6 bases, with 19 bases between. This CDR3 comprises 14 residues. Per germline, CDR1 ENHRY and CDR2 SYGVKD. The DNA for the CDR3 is TGTGCCATCAAACCGACAGGAACCCTCGCCGAGCAGTACTTC. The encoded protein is CAIKPTGTLAEQYF.

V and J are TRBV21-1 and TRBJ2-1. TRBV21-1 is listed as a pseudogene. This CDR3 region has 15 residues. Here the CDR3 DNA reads TGTGCCAGCAGCCAAAGGAGACAGACTAACAATGAGCAGTTCTTC. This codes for CASSQRRQTNNEQFF.

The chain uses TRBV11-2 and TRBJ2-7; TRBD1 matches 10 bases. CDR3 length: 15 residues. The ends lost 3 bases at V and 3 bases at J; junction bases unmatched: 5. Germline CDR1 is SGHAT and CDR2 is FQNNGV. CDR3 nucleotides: TGTGCCAGCAGCTTCTTGGGACAGGGGAACTACGAGCAGTACTTC. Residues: CASSFLGQGNYEQYF.

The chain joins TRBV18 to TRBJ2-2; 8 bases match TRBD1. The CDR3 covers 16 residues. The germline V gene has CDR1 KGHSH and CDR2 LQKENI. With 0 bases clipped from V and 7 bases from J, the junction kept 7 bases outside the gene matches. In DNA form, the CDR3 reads TGTGCCAGCTCACCACCGGGCAGGGGGCATGGCGGGGAGCTGTTTTTT. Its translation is CASSPPGRGHGGELFF.

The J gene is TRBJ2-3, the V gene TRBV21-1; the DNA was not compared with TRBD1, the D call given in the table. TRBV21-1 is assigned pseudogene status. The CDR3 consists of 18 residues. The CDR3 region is CASSGDRGHERITDTQYF. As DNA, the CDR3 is TGTGCCAGCAGCGGAGACAGGGGACACGAGCGCATCACAGATACGCAGTATTTT.

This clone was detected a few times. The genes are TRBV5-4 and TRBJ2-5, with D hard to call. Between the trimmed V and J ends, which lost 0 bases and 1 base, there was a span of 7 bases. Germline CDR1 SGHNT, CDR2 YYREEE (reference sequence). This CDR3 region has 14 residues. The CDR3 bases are TGTGCCAGCAGCTTGGCCAATTCCCAAGAGACCCAGTACTTC. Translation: CASSLANSQETQYF.

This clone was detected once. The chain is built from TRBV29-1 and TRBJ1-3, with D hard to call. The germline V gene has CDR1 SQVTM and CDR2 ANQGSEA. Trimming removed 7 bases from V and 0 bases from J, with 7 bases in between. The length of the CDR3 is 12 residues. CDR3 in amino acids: CSADNSGNTIYF. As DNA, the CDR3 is TGCAGCGCCGACAACTCTGGAAACACCATATATTTT.

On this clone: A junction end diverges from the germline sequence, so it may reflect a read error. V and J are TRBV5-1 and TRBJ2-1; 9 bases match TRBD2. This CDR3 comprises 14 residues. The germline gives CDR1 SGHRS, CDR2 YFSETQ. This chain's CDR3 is CASSLGLAPYEEVF. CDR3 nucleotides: TGCGCCAGCAGCTTAGGACTAGCGCCATATGAAGAGGTCTTC.